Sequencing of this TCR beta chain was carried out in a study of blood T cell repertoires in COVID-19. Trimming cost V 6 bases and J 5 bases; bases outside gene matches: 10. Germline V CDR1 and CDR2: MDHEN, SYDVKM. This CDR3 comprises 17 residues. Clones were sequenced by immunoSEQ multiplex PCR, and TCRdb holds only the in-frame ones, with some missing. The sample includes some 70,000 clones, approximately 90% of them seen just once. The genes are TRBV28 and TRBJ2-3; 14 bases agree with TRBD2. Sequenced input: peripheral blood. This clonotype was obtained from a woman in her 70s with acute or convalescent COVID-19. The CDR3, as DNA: TGTGCCAGCAGCCCGGGGGGACTAGCGGGAGAGTTAGATACGCAGTATTTT. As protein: CASSPGGLAGELDTQYF.